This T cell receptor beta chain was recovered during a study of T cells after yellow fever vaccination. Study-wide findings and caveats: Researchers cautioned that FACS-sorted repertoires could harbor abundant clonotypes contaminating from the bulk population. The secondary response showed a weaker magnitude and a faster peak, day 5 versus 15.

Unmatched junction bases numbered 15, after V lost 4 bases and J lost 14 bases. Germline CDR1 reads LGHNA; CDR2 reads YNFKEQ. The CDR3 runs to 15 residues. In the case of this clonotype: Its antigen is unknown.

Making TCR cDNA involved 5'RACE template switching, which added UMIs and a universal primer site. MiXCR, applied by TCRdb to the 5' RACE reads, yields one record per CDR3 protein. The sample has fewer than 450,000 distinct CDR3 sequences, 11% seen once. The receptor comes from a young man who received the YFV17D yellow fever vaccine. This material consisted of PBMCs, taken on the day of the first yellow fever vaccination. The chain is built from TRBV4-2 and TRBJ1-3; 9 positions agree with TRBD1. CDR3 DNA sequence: TGTGCCAGCAGCCCACTGGCCGGGACAGGGAATATCGTATATTTT. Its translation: CASSPLAGTGNIVYF.